The 3 T cell receptor beta chains in this list originate from one sample, sequenced in a study of tissue T cells after allogeneic stem cell transplantation. Only in-frame clones appear in the TCRdb table, and some are missing; sequencing was by immunoSEQ multiplex PCR. The sample lists 35,000 to 50,000 clones, more than 90% occurring once. The sequencing used blood, collected before transplantation. Every receptor here comes from a woman between 35 and 75 years old who later had graft-versus-host disease after an allogeneic stem cell transplant.

The chain has TRBV5-8 and TRBJ2-7; no reliable D call. The germline CDR1 and CDR2 sequences are SGHTS and YDEGEE. With 3 bases removed from V and 4 bases from J, the gap between germline ends came to 5 bases. The CDR3 spans 11 residues. The CDR3 DNA is TGTGCCAGCAGCTCCTTATACGAGCAGTACTTC. It specifies CASSSLYEQYF.

This chain links TRBV11-3 with TRBJ2-1, with 12 bases identical to TRBD2. The CDR3 runs 16 residues. V shed 3 bases, J shed 2 bases, and the junction held 2 bases outside the gene matches. CDR1 is SGHNT and CDR2 is YENEEA in the germline V gene. CDR3 amino acids: CASSLRTSGTYNEQFF. Here the CDR3 DNA reads TGTGCCAGCAGCTTGCGGACTAGCGGGACCTACAATGAGCAGTTCTTC.

The chain has TRBV7-2 and TRBJ1-5; D is unresolved. V was pared by 1 base and J by 0 bases, with 7 bases between. Germline CDR1 is SGHTA and CDR2 is FQGNSA. The CDR3 totals 15 residues. Here the CDR3 DNA reads TGTGCCAGCAGCTTAGGTCCCGTTAGCAATCAGCCCCAGCATTTT. Translating gives CASSLGPVSNQPQHF.